The rows below give T cell receptor beta chains drawn from one sample of a study of cytomegalovirus exposure and HLA in healthy donors. Profiling relied on immunoSEQ multiplex PCR, and the TCRdb table lists in-frame clones only, not all of them. The data contain around 160,000 clones, more than 70% of them singletons. The sample comprised PBMCs. These receptors came from a male donor in good health and CMV-seronegative. Both conserved end residues are part of each CDR3. A D gene is named only where the DNA matches it firmly. Clone size is shown for a subset of rows, as once, few, many or a class of expanded clone.

>TRBV4-2|once|TRBD1|TRBJ2-7
CASRGTVNYEQYF
TGTGCCAGCAGGGGGACAGTTAACTACGAGCAGTACTTC
>TRBV19|once|TRBD1|TRBJ2-7
CASSRDRGTGYGEQYF
TGTGCCAGTAGTAGAGACCGCGGGACAGGGTACGGCGAGCAGTACTTC
>TRBV5-4|NA|TRBD1|TRBJ2-7
CASSAGTDLYEQYF
TGTGCCAGCAGCGCCGGGACAGACCTCTACGAGCAGTACTTC
>TRBV9|once|TRBD2|TRBJ2-2
CASSVARAGVLTGELFF
TGTGCCAGCAGCGTAGCTCGAGCGGGAGTCCTCACCGGGGAGCTGTTTTTT
>TRBV30|few|TRBD1|TRBJ2-5
CALGGQGAETQYF
TGTGCTTTGGGGGGACAGGGGGCAGAGACCCAGTACTTC
>TRBV7-3|NA|TRBD1|TRBJ2-7
CASSLAAGTGGYEQYF
TGTGCCAGCAGCTTAGCCGCCGGGACAGGGGGCTACGAGCAGTACTTC
>TRBV6-5|NA|TRBD1|TRBJ1-6
CASSYGDRLYNSPLHF
TGTGCCAGCAGTTATGGGGACAGACTCTATAATTCACCCCTCCACTTT
>TRBV18|NA|NA|TRBJ1-1
CASSLNTGLNTEAFF
TGTGCCAGCTCACTTAACACAGGGCTGAACACTGAAGCTTTCTTT
>TRBV6-4|few|TRBD2|TRBJ2-3
CASSGAGEADTQYF
TGTGCCAGCAGTGGAGCGGGAGAAGCAGATACGCAGTATTTT
>TRBV5-1|few|TRBD2|TRBJ2-3
CASASGGAGDTQYF
TGCGCCAGTGCTAGCGGGGGGGCAGGAGATACGCAGTATTTT
>TRBV15|NA|NA|TRBJ2-3
CATSRDKGQGPADTQYF
TGTGCCACCAGCAGAGATAAAGGGCAGGGGCCCGCAGATACGCAGTATTTT
>TRBV5-1|NA|NA|TRBJ2-5
CASSLEPSQETQYF
TGCGCCAGCAGCTTGGAGCCCTCTCAAGAGACCCAGTACTTC
>TRBV13|NA|NA|TRBJ1-1
CASSLGSIHRNTEAFF
TGTGCCAGCAGCTTAGGCTCCATCCACAGGAACACTGAAGCTTTCTTT
>TRBV27|NA|TRBD1|TRBJ1-2
CASSLSSGGPSYGYTF
TGTGCCAGCAGTTTATCCTCAGGGGGCCCCAGCTATGGCTACACCTTC
>TRBV10-2|NA|NA|TRBJ1-5
CASSESTLSQPQHF
TGCGCCAGCAGTGAGTCGACATTGAGTCAGCCCCAGCATTTT
>TRBV18|once|NA|TRBJ1-1
CASSPGVGGDTEAFF
TGTGCCAGCTCACCAGGGGTAGGGGGGGACACTGAAGCTTTCTTT